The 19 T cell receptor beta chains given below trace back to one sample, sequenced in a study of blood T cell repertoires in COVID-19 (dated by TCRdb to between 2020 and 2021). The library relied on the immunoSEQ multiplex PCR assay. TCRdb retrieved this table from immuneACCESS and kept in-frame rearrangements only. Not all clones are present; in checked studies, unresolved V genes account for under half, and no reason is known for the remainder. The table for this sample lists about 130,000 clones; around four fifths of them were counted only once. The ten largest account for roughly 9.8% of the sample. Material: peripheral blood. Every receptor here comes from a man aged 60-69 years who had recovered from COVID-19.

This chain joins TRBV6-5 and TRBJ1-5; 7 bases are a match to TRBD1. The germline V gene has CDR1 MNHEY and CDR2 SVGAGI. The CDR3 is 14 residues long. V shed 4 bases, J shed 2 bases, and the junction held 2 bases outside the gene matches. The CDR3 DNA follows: TGTGCCAGCAGTTCAGGGGGTGGCAATCAGCCCCAGCATTTT. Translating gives CASSSGGGNQPQHF.

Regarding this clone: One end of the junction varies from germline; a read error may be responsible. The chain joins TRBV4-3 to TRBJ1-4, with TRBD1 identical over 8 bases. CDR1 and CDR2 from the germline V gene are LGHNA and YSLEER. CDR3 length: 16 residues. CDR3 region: CASSKDRGVSNEKLFF. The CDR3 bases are TGCGCCAGCAGCAAAGACAGGGGAGTATCTAATGAAAAACTGTTTTTT.

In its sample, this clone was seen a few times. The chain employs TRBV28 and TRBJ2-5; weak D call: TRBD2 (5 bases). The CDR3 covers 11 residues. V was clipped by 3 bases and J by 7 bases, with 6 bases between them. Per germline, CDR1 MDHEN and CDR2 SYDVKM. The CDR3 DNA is TGTGCCAGCAGTTTTGCGGGGACCCAGTACTTC. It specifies CASSFAGTQYF.

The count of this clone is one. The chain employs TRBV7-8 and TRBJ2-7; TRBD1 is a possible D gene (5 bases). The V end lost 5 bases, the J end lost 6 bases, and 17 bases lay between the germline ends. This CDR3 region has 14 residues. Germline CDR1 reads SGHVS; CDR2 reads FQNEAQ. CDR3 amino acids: CASSHRDSQFEQYF. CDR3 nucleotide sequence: TGTGCCAGCAGCCATAGAGACAGTCAATTCGAGCAGTACTTC.

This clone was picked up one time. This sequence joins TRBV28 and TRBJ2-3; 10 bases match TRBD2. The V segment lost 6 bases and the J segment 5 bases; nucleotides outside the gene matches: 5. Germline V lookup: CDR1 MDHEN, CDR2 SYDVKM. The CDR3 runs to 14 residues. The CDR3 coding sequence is TGTGCCAGCAGAGGGGGACTAGCGATAGATACGCAGTATTTT. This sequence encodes CASRGGLAIDTQYF. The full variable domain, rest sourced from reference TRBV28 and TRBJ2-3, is DVKVTQSSRYLVKRTGEKVFLECVQDMDHENMFWYRQDPGLGLRLIYFSYDVKMKEKGDIPEGYSVSREKKERFSLILESASTNQTSMYLCASRGGLAIDTQYFGPGTRLTVL.

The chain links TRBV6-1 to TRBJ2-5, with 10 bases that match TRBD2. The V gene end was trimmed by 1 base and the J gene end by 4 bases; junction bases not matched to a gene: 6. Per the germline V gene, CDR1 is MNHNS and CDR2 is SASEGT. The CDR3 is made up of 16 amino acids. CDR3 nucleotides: TGTGCCAGCAGTGAAGGTCTGCTAGCGGGGGCAGAGACCCAGTACTTC. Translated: CASSEGLLAGAETQYF.

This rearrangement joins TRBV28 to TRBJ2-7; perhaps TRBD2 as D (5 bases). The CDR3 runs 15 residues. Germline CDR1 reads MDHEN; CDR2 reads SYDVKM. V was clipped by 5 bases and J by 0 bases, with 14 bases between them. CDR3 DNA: TGTGCCAGCAGTAAAACGGGCGGAGGCTCCTACGAGCAGTACTTC. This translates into CASSKTGGGSYEQYF.

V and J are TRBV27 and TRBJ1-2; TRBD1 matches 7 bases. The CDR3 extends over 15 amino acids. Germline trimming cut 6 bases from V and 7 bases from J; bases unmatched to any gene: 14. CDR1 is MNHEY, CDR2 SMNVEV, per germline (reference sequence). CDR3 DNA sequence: TGTGCCAGCAGCCCGGGACAGCATTCGGGTAGTGGCTACACCTTC. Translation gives CASSPGQHSGSGYTF.

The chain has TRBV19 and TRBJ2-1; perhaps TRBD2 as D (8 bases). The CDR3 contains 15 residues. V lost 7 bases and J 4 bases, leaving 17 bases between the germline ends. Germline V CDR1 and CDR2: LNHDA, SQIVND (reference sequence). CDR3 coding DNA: TGTGCCAGTAAGGTAGCGGGACAGAGATACAATGAGCAGTTCTTC. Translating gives CASKVAGQRYNEQFF.

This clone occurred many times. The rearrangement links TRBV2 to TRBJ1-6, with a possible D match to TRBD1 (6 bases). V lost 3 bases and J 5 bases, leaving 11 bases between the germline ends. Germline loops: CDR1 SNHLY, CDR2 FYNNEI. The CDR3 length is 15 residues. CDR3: CASSDRGLHNSPLHF. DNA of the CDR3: TGTGCCAGCAGTGACAGGGGCCTCCATAATTCACCCCTCCACTTT.

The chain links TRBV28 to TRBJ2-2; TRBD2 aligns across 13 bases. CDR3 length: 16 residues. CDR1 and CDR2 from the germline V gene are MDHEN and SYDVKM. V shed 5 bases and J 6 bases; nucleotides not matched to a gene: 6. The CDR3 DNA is TGTGCCAGCAGTCCTGGTGGACTAGCGGGAGCCGGGGAGCTGTTTTTT. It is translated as CASSPGGLAGAGELFF.

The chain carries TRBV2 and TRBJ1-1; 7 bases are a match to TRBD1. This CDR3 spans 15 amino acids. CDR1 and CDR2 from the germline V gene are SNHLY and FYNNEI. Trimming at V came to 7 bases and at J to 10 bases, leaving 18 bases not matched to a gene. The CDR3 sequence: CASTTEGGQRGVAFF. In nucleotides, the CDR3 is TGTGCCAGCACAACTGAGGGGGGACAGAGAGGGGTAGCTTTCTTT.

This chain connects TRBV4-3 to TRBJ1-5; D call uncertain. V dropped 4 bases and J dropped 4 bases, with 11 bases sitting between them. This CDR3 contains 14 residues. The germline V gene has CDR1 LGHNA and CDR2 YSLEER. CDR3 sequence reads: CASSPSRMNQPQHF. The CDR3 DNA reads TGCGCCAGCAGCCCTAGTCGGATGAATCAGCCCCAGCATTTT.

CDR3 in DNA: TGTGCCAGCATCCTAGACCCTAAAAACATTCAGTACTTC. Amino acid sequence: CASILDPKNIQYF. The chain joins TRBV2 to TRBJ2-4; D gene ambiguous. In germline, CDR1 is SNHLY, CDR2 FYNNEI. With 7 bases removed from V and 4 bases from J, the gap between germline ends came to 11 bases. This CDR3 has 13 amino acids.

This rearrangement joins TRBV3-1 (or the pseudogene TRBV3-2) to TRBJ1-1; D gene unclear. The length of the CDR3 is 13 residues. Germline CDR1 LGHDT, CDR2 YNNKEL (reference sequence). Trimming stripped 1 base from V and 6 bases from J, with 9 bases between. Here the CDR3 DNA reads TGTGCCAGCAGCCAAGTGTCCGGGTCTGAAGCTTTCTTT. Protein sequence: CASSQVSGSEAFF.

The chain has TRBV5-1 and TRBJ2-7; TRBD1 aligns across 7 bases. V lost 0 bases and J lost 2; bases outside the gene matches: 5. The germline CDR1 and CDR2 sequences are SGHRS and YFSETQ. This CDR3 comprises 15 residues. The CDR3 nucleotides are TGCGCCAGCAGCTTGGGACCAGGGGGTCCCTACGAGCAGTACTTC. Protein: CASSLGPGGPYEQYF.

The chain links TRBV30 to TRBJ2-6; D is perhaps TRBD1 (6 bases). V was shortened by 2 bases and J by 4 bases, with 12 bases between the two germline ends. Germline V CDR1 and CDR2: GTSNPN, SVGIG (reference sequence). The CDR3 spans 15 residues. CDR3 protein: CAWSMGALGANVLTF. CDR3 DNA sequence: TGTGCCTGGAGTATGGGGGCTTTAGGGGCCAACGTCCTGACTTTC.

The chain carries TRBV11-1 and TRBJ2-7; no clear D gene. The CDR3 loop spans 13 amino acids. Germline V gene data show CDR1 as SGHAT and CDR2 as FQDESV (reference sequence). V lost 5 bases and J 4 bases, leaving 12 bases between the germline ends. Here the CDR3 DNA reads TGTGCCAGCAGCGAGGTATCGGAGTACGAGCAGTACTTC. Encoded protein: CASSEVSEYEQYF.

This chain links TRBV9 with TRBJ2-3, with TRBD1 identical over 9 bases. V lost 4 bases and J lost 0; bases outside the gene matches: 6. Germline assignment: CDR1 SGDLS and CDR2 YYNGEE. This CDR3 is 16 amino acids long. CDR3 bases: TGTGCCAGCAGCCACGGGACAGGGCTCAGCACAGATACGCAGTATTTT. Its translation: CASSHGTGLSTDTQYF.